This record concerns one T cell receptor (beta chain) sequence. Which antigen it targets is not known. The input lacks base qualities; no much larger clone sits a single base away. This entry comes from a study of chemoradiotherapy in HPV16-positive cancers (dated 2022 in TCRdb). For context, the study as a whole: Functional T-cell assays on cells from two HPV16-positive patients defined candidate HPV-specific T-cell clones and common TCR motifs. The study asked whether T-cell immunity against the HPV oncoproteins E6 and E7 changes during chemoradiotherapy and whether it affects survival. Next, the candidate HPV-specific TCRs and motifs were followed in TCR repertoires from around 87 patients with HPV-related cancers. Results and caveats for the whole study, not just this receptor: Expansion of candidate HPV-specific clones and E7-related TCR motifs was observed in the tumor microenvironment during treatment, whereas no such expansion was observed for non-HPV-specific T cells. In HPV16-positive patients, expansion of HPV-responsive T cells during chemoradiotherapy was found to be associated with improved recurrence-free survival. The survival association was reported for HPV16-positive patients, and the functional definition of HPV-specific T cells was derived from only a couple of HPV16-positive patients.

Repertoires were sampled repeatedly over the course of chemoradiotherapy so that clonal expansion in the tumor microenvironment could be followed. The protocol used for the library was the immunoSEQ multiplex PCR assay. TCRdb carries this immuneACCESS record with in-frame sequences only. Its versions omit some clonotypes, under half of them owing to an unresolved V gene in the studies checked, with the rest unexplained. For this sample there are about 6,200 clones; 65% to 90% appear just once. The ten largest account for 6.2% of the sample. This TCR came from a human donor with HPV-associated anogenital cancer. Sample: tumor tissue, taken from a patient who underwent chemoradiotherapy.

The CDR3: CASSQDGVGGSGLTPLHF. The nucleotide sequence reads TGCGCCAGCAGCCAAGATGGGGTGGGGGGATCAGGTCTCACACCCCTCCACTTT. The rearranged segments are TRBV4-1 and TRBJ1-6, with a weak D call of TRBD1 (5 bases match). Based on the germline V gene, the CDR1 and CDR2 sequences are MGHRA and YSYEKL. V gives up 0 bases and J gives up 11 bases, and the segment between their germline ends measures 23 bases. From the cysteine up to the phenylalanine, the CDR3 has a length of 18 residues. The sequence is cut down to CDR3 DNA, 54 bases in frame from base 1.